A selection of T cell receptor beta chains follows, all from one sample in a study of CXCR3-negative and CXCR3-positive naive CD8 T cells. For each CDR3 protein, TCRdb gives one entry from its re-call of the 5' RACE reads, without DNA. The sample data list tens of thousands of distinct CDR3 sequences. Source material: naive CXCR3- CD8+ T cells from blood. The receptors derive from a human donor in good health. Some clones in this sample may be carry-over from other donors' samples. The CDR3 runs from the conserved cysteine through the conserved F or W. Clone size is shown for a subset of rows, as once, few, many or a class of expanded clone.

TRBV6-4	.	TRBJ2-1	CASSETTGGNEQFF
TRBV12-3/TRBV12-4	.	TRBJ1-5	CASSLGSGNQPQHF
TRBV12-3/TRBV12-4	.	TRBJ2-3	CASRARTSGTTDTQYF
TRBV11-3	.	TRBJ2-5	CASSIREVRQETQYF
TRBV6-6	.	TRBJ2-7	CASSLRDRVYEQYF
TRBV28	.	TRBJ2-3	CASSFATTQSITDTQYF
TRBV7-8	.	TRBJ2-7	CASSLNLGGYEQYF
TRBV9	.	TRBJ2-5	CASSVPKDSDQETQYF
TRBV6-6	.	TRBJ2-7	CASSYVPGVLNSYEQYF
TRBV5-1	.	TRBJ2-5	CASSLALEEGQYF
TRBV9	.	TRBJ1-5	CASSPSWGANQPQHF
TRBV29-1	.	TRBJ2-2	CSVEQGINTGELFF
TRBV5-1	medium-sized	TRBJ2-3	CASSLGTGTPMADTQYF
TRBV20-1	.	TRBJ2-7	CSARDWRSSGQYF
TRBV30	.	TRBJ1-5	CAWSVLDGQPQHF
TRBV5-5	.	TRBJ2-7	CASSDDRPLYEQYF
TRBV7-2	.	TRBJ1-1	CASSLYVLLLRDRIPEAFF
TRBV25-1	.	TRBJ2-7	CASSEYIPRQRGYEQYF
TRBV28	.	TRBJ1-2	CASSSTGGGYGYTF
TRBV5-1	.	TRBJ1-4	CASSLGQDSLMELFF
TRBV7-6	.	TRBJ2-1	CASSLGDSGEQLF
TRBV28	.	TRBJ1-3	CASSFPGSTIYF
TRBV20-1	.	TRBJ2-7	CSARSIGGYEQYF
TRBV12-3/TRBV12-4	.	TRBJ2-7	CASSSPGQGTYEQYF
TRBV12-3/TRBV12-4	.	TRBJ2-1	CAWGSYNEQFF
TRBV5-1	.	TRBJ2-6	CASSSGTGSSGANVLTF
TRBV3-1	.	TRBJ1-2	CASSPALYGGIGYTF
TRBV12-3/TRBV12-4	.	TRBJ2-7	CASSKRGTFGEQYF
TRBV4-3	.	TRBJ2-6	CASSLSSGGPTGANVLTF
TRBV29-1	.	TRBJ2-7	CSVVTGKLAYEQYF
TRBV19	.	TRBJ2-1	CASSIDTGSSYNEQFF
TRBV28	.	TRBJ1-4	CASREPGEKLFF
TRBV12-3/TRBV12-4	.	TRBJ1-1	CASSLLINDGQEYTEAFF
TRBV7-6	.	TRBJ2-2	CASTHPWLTGELFF
TRBV28	.	TRBJ2-2	CASSAGLAGNTGELFF
TRBV6-2/TRBV6-3	.	TRBJ1-1	CASSYGGAEAFF
TRBV29-1	medium-sized	TRBJ2-7	CSAGEQGYEQYF
TRBV28	.	TRBJ2-1	CASSSRDWDYNEQFF
TRBV20-1	.	TRBJ2-3	CSARARATDTQYF
TRBV7-9	.	TRBJ2-5	CASSEYPEAGETQYF
TRBV4-2	.	TRBJ2-7	CASSQDGSGGSYEQYF
TRBV11-2	medium-sized	TRBJ2-2	CASSPLAATGELFF
TRBV12-3/TRBV12-4	.	TRBJ2-3	CASSYSTDTQYF
TRBV7-2	.	TRBJ1-2	CASSHPLRQTNYGYTF
TRBV29-1	.	TRBJ2-2	CSAGDRGQDGELFF
TRBV28	.	TRBJ2-5	CASSFEDVQETQYF
TRBV28	medium-sized	TRBJ2-7	CASRPLRDSDYEQYF
TRBV7-8	.	TRBJ2-3	CASSSFPGQGTDTQYF
TRBV10-3	.	TRBJ2-7	CAISENRGDEQYF